The 32 T cell receptor beta chains reported below all come from one sample, sequenced in a study of Ad26.COV2.S vaccination and SARS-CoV-2 variants. Sequenced by immunoSEQ multiplex PCR; TCRdb stores in-frame clones only, minus some. Altogether more than 120,000 clones are present, roughly 85% being singletons, with the ten largest covering 4% to 6%. Sequenced material: peripheral blood, taken after recovery from COVID-19. All receptors come from a human donor who had recovered from COVID-19.

This chain links TRBV21-1 with TRBJ2-1; the table names TRBD1, a call not compared with the DNA. TRBV21-1 is given as a pseudogene. This CDR3 has 15 amino acids. CDR3: CASSKGQVSYNEQFF. The CDR3 coding sequence is TGTGCCAGCAGCAAAGGACAGGTCTCCTACAATGAGCAGTTCTTC.

This chain links TRBV27 with TRBJ1-5; D unresolved. The ends were cut back, 4 bases at V and 0 bases at J, with 10 bases in the middle. CDR3 length: 15 residues. Germline assignment: CDR1 MNHEY and CDR2 SMNVEV (reference sequence). The CDR3 DNA reads as TGTGCCAGCAGTTCCGGTGGATTTAGCAATCAGCCCCAGCATTTT. Translating it yields CASSSGGFSNQPQHF.

This clone was detected many times. The J gene is TRBJ1-5, the V gene TRBV5-5; no firm D call. V was clipped by 1 base and J by 3 bases, with 11 bases between them. Per germline, CDR1 SGHKS and CDR2 YYEKEE (reference sequence). The CDR3 totals 15 residues. Here the CDR3 reads CASSLLWGDNQPQHF. In DNA form, the CDR3 reads TGTGCCAGCAGCTTGTTGTGGGGAGACAATCAGCCCCAGCATTTT. Full variable domain (rest looked up from reference TRBV5-5 and TRBJ1-5): DAGVTQSPTHLIKTRGQQVTLRCSPISGHKSVSWYQQVLGQGPQFIFQYYEKEERGRGNFPDRFSARQFPNYSSELNVNALLLGDSALYLCASSLLWGDNQPQHFGDGTRLSIL.

The V and J genes are TRBV10-3 and TRBJ1-1; a weak D match, TRBD1 (5 bases). Germline V gene data show CDR1 as ENHRY and CDR2 as SYGVKD. V lost 0 bases to trimming and J lost 4 bases, with 9 bases between them. CDR3 size: 14 residues. The CDR3 loop is CAISESSTATEAFF. In DNA form, the CDR3 reads TGTGCCATCAGTGAGTCATCGACAGCCACTGAAGCTTTCTTT.

The chain is built from TRBV7-9 and TRBJ1-1, with a tentative D call TRBD1 (6 bases). The CDR3 sequence is 14 residues long. CDR1 and CDR2 (germline): SEHNR, FQNEAQ (reference sequence). V dropped 5 bases and J dropped 1 base, with 11 bases sitting between them. The CDR3 DNA is TGTGCCAGCAGCAGCTGGACAGAGAACACTGAAGCTTTCTTT. Its protein is CASSSWTENTEAFF. Full variable domain (outside the CDR3, taken from reference TRBV7-9 and TRBJ1-1): DTGVSQNPRHKITKRGQNVTFRCDPISEHNRLYWYRQTLGQGPEFLTYFQNEAQLEKSRLLSDRFSAERPKGSFSTLEIQRTEQGDSAMYLCASSSWTENTEAFFGQGTRLTVV.

The chain is built from TRBV10-3 and TRBJ1-1, with D possibly being TRBD1 (6 bases). The CDR3 runs to 13 residues. Germline values: CDR1 ENHRY, CDR2 SYGVKD. V was trimmed by 11 bases and J by 1 base, leaving 14 bases between them. The CDR3 nucleotides are TGTGCCGCCTCCGGACAGCCGAACACTGAAGCTTTCTTT. Protein: CAASGQPNTEAFF.

This clone came up once. The CDR3 region is CSVDPGDTEAFF. The CDR3 DNA follows: TGCAGCGTCGACCCGGGGGATACTGAAGCTTTCTTT. V usage is TRBV29-1 and J usage is TRBJ1-1, with D maybe TRBD1 (5 bases). CDR3 size: 12 residues. Trimming removed 6 bases from V and 5 bases from J, with 13 bases in between. Germline assignment: CDR1 SQVTM and CDR2 ANQGSEA.

The chain couples TRBV2 to TRBJ2-1; no clear D gene. The germline gives CDR1 SNHLY, CDR2 FYNNEI. The CDR3 contains 12 residues. The ends were cut back, 7 bases at V and 6 bases at J, with 10 bases in the middle. CDR3 region: CASTKGRNEQFF. The CDR3 DNA reads TGTGCCAGCACCAAAGGCCGCAATGAGCAGTTCTTC. The full variable domain, rest sourced from reference TRBV2 and TRBJ2-1, is EPEVTQTPSHQVTQMGQEVILRCVPISNHLYFYWYRQILGQKVEFLVSFYNNEISEKSEIFDDQFSVERPDGSNFTLKIRSTKLEDSAMYFCASTKGRNEQFFGPGTRLTVL.

J is TRBJ2-7 and V is TRBV28; 7 positions match TRBD2. Germline V gene data show CDR1 as MDHEN and CDR2 as SYDVKM. The length of the CDR3 is 15 residues. V lost 2 bases, J lost 2 bases, and 6 bases stayed unmatched. Written as DNA, the CDR3 is TGTGCCAGCAGTTTACCACGCCGGGGGGCCTACGAGCAGTACTTC. Translating gives CASSLPRRGAYEQYF.

The chain carries TRBV6-2 or TRBV6-3 and TRBJ2-7, with D unclear. This CDR3 spans 13 amino acids. The V end was cut by 2 bases, the J end by 4 bases, with 9 bases between. Germline V gives CDR1 MNHEY, CDR2 SVGEGT. The CDR3 DNA is TGTGCCAGCAGTTACCCCCCGGGTTACGAGCAGTACTTC. This sequence encodes CASSYPPGYEQYF.

This chain links TRBV3-1 (or the pseudogene TRBV3-2) with TRBJ2-2, with D perhaps TRBD1 or TRBD2 (5 bases each). The V end was cut by 4 bases, the J end by 9 bases, with 12 bases between. CDR3 size: 13 residues. The germline CDR1 and CDR2 sequences are LGHDT and YNNKEL (reference sequence). The CDR3 sequence is CASSPTRGRELFF. In nucleotides, the CDR3 is TGTGCCAGCAGCCCGACCCGGGGCCGGGAGCTGTTTTTT.

The CDR3 DNA follows: TGTGCCACCAGCAGACAGCCGACAGGGCAAGAGACCCAGTACTTC. Protein sequence: CATSRQPTGQETQYF. V and J are TRBV15 and TRBJ2-5; 7 nucleotides align to TRBD1. The CDR3 runs 15 residues. With V trimmed by 2 bases and J by 2 bases, 5 bases remained unmatched. Germline assignment: CDR1 LNHNV and CDR2 YYDKDF (reference sequence).

The DNA of the CDR3 is TGTGCCAGCAGTGAATCGGGGGCGGTTGGGGTTGAAAAACTGTTTTTT. Translated: CASSESGAVGVEKLFF. The chain links TRBV25-1 to TRBJ1-4; TRBD1 is a possible D gene (6 bases). V was cut by 1 base and J by 7 bases, with 16 bases left in between. Germline V gene data show CDR1 as MGHDK and CDR2 as SYGVNS. The CDR3 runs to 16 residues.

The chain carries TRBV7-9 and TRBJ2-7; D remains unclear. CDR1 SEHNR and CDR2 FQNEAQ come from the germline V gene (reference sequence). The CDR3 contains 14 residues. V was clipped by 0 bases and J by 3 bases, with 9 bases between them. CDR3 sequence (DNA): TGTGCCAGCAGCTTAGCGATTATAGGCTACGAGCAGTACTTC. This sequence encodes CASSLAIIGYEQYF.

This chain links TRBV5-6 with TRBJ1-3; D unclear. The CDR3 sequence is 12 residues long. Germline-derived CDR1 and CDR2 are SGHDT and YYEEEE. Trimming pared 4 bases from V and 4 bases from J, leaving 6 bases between. The CDR3: CASSPGGNTIYF. CDR3 nucleotide sequence: TGTGCCAGCAGCCCAGGAGGAAACACCATATATTTT.

The chain has TRBV27 and TRBJ1-6; 8 bases align to TRBD1. The V gene's germline CDR1 is MNHEY and CDR2 SMNVEV (reference sequence). Trimming at V came to 4 bases and at J to 13 bases, leaving 15 bases not matched to a gene. The CDR3 runs 16 residues. CDR3 DNA: TGTGCCAGCAGTTCTCAAAGGGGGACAGGTCCCGGCCCCCTCCACTTT. Translation: CASSSQRGTGPGPLHF.

This clone was found a few times. This chain links TRBV7-9 with TRBJ2-1; 7 bases line up with TRBD1. With V trimmed by 1 base and J by 6 bases, 6 bases remained unmatched. The CDR3 contains 15 residues. Germline V CDR1 and CDR2: SEHNR, FQNEAQ (reference sequence). In DNA, the CDR3 is TGTGCCAGCAGCTTAGGTGGGACAGAGCTCAATGAGCAGTTCTTC. This gives the protein CASSLGGTELNEQFF.

This chain links TRBV29-1 with TRBJ2-1, with D perhaps matching TRBD1 (6 bases). The CDR3 covers 13 residues. Trimming stripped 7 bases from V and 8 bases from J, with 18 bases between. Germline CDR1 SQVTM, CDR2 ANQGSEA. CDR3 in amino acids: CSGTGIPIYEQFF. The CDR3 nucleotides read TGCAGCGGTACAGGGATCCCAATTTATGAGCAGTTCTTC.

This clone showed up just once. The chain is built from TRBV9 and TRBJ1-2; 9 bases are shared with TRBD1. The CDR3 spans 14 residues. Per the germline V gene, CDR1 is SGDLS and CDR2 is YYNGEE. The trim removed 3 bases at V and 7 bases at J, leaving 7 bases unmatched. CDR3 loop: CASSGPGQGSGYTF. The CDR3 coding sequence is TGTGCCAGCAGCGGTCCGGGACAGGGAAGTGGCTACACCTTC. The complete variable domain, with remaining parts taken from reference TRBV9 and TRBJ1-2, reads DSGVTQTPKHLITATGQRVTLRCSPRSGDLSVYWYQQSLDQGLQFLIQYYNGEERAKGNILERFSAQQFPDLHSELNLSSLELGDSALYFCASSGPGQGSGYTFGSGTRLTVV.

The chain uses TRBV3-1 (or the pseudogene TRBV3-2) and TRBJ1-3, with D maybe TRBD1 (6 bases). CDR1 is LGHDT and CDR2 is YNNKEL in the germline V gene (reference sequence). Trimming removed 4 bases from V and 1 base from J, with 14 bases in between. This CDR3 spans 16 amino acids. The CDR3 is CASSPPVRGSGNTIYF. As DNA, the CDR3 is TGTGCCAGCAGCCCACCGGTTAGGGGGTCTGGAAACACCATATATTTT.

The chain has TRBV18 and TRBJ2-2; TRBD2 matches at 7 bases. V shed 7 bases and J 4 bases; nucleotides not matched to a gene: 12. The CDR3 loop spans 16 amino acids. The germline V gene encodes CDR1 KGHSH and CDR2 LQKENI. The DNA for the CDR3 is TGTGCCAGCTTCCCGTCCGGCGGGGGAGGCACCGGGGAGCTGTTTTTT. This translates into CASFPSGGGGTGELFF.

DNA of the CDR3: TGCGCCAGCAGCCTGGGACTAGCGGGAGAATACGAGCAGTACTTC. Protein sequence: CASSLGLAGEYEQYF. V and J are TRBV4-3 and TRBJ2-7; 14 bases are shared with TRBD2. V trimming: 4 bases; J trimming: 4 bases; junction bases outside the gene matches: 3. This CDR3 comprises 15 residues. CDR1 is LGHNA, CDR2 YSLEER, per germline.

This clone showed up just once. The chain joins TRBV18 to TRBJ1-1; tentative D call: TRBD1 (5 bases). The CDR3 has 14 amino acids. Germline CDR1 and CDR2: KGHSH and LQKENI. V lost 4 bases to trimming and J lost 7 bases, with 16 bases between them. Here the CDR3 reads CASSQSPGSGEAFF. In DNA form, the CDR3 reads TGTGCCAGCTCACAAAGTCCAGGGTCGGGTGAAGCTTTCTTT. Filled out from reference TRBV18 and TRBJ1-1, the complete variable domain reads NAGVMQNPRHLVRRRGQEARLRCSPMKGHSHVYWYRQLPEEGLKFMVYLQKENIIDESGMPKERFSAEFPKEGPSILRIQQVVRGDSAAYFCASSQSPGSGEAFFGQGTRLTVV.

The chain carries TRBV13 and TRBJ2-7, with 11 bases that match TRBD1. CDR1 is PRHDT, CDR2 FYEKMQ, per germline (reference sequence). CDR3 length: 16 residues. J was trimmed by 7 bases and V by 1 base; bases with no gene match: 9. The CDR3 reads CASSLDPGTGGSEQYF. DNA for the CDR3: TGTGCCAGCAGCTTAGACCCCGGGACAGGGGGTTCAGAGCAGTACTTC. Filled out from reference TRBV13 and TRBJ2-7, the complete variable domain reads AAGVIQSPRHLIKEKRETATLKCYPIPRHDTVYWYQQGPGQDPQFLISFYEKMQSDKGSIPDRFSAQQFSDYHSELNMSSLELGDSALYFCASSLDPGTGGSEQYFGPGTRLTVT.

The chain links TRBV5-6 to TRBJ2-3, with no clear D. The CDR3 has 14 residues. Germline loops: CDR1 SGHDT, CDR2 YYEEEE. Between the trimmed V and J ends, which lost 0 bases and 6 bases, there was a span of 11 bases. The CDR3 coding sequence is TGTGCCAGCAGCTTGGTAATACGCGGCGATACGCAGTATTTT. The encoded protein is CASSLVIRGDTQYF.

Only a few counts were recorded for this clone. The chain couples TRBV19 to TRBJ1-1; unclear D gene. This CDR3 contains 13 residues. Trimming took 9 bases from V and 0 from J, leaving 11 bases between them. Germline loops: CDR1 LNHDA, CDR2 SQIVND (reference sequence). CDR3 nucleotides: TGTGCCAGCCTTGGGGAAATGAACACTGAAGCTTTCTTT. This translates into CASLGEMNTEAFF.

The chain joins TRBV3-1 (or the pseudogene TRBV3-2) to TRBJ1-6, with 9 bases aligning to TRBD1. Germline assignment: CDR1 LGHDT and CDR2 YNNKEL (reference sequence). Trimming took 3 bases from V and 9 from J; bases not matched to a gene: 3. The CDR3 covers 14 residues. The chain's CDR3 is CASSQTGGGSPLHF. In DNA, the CDR3 is TGTGCCAGCAGCCAGACAGGGGGGGGTTCACCCCTCCACTTT.

Of note for this clone: In the same sample, other DNA sequences code for this CDR3. The rearrangement links TRBV3-1 (or the pseudogene TRBV3-2) to TRBJ2-3, with 8 bases that match TRBD2. Germline V lookup: CDR1 LGHDT, CDR2 YNNKEL (reference sequence). V shed 4 bases and J 0 bases; nucleotides not matched to a gene: 3. This CDR3 contains 15 residues. The CDR3 spells CASSPTSGSTDTQYF. DNA for the CDR3: TGTGCCAGCAGCCCAACTAGCGGTAGCACAGATACGCAGTATTTT.

This chain connects TRBV5-1 to TRBJ1-3, with TRBD1 as a possible D gene (6 bases). Germline CDR1 is SGHRS and CDR2 is YFSETQ. This CDR3 has 18 amino acids. Trimming pared 3 bases from V and 1 base from J, leaving 20 bases between. The CDR3 DNA reads TGCGCCAGCAGCTCGGGCGTCCAGGGGACGATTTCTGGAAACACCATATATTTT. It specifies CASSSGVQGTISGNTIYF.

The chain combines TRBV2 with TRBJ1-6, with unresolved D. Germline CDR1 and CDR2: SNHLY and FYNNEI. Trimming pared 7 bases from V and 7 bases from J, leaving 14 bases between. The CDR3 spans 14 residues. CDR3 sequence reads: CASTKYQDNSPLHF. As DNA, the CDR3 is TGTGCCAGCACCAAATATCAAGACAATTCACCCCTCCACTTT.

The rearrangement joins TRBV28 to TRBJ2-5, with 11 bases identical to TRBD1. Germline CDR1 reads MDHEN; CDR2 reads SYDVKM. The CDR3 length is 15 residues. Trimming removed 8 bases from V and 6 bases from J; junction bases left unmatched: 11. The CDR3 loop reads CASGGQGVNGKTQYF. DNA of the CDR3: TGTGCCAGCGGGGGACAGGGGGTTAACGGAAAGACCCAGTACTTC.

V and J are TRBV11-2 and TRBJ1-1; 9 bases align to TRBD1. The CDR3 covers 15 residues. Germline V gene sequence: CDR1 SGHAT, CDR2 FQNNGV. V lost 5 bases to trimming and J lost 3 bases; unmatched junction nucleotides: 7. The CDR3 bases are TGTGCCAGCAGCCGTGGGACAGGGTGGGACACTGAAGCTTTCTTT. Protein sequence: CASSRGTGWDTEAFF.